What follows are 24 T cell receptor beta chains derived from one specimen sequenced in a study of T cell repertoires in cytomegalovirus infection. TCRdb called the reads again in MiXCR, with one record for every CDR3 protein. Of around 250,000 distinct CDR3 sequences listed, about 17% are singletons. Sequencing was done on a sample of CD8+ T cells from PBMCs. The source of these receptors is a human donor in good health (CMV status not recorded). Some clones in this sample may be carry-over from other donors' samples.

This clonotype was seen at least ten times. The CDR3: CASRDGGSTYNEQFF. CDR3 nucleotides: TGTGCCAGCAGGGACGGGGGGTCCACTTACAATGAGCAGTTCTTC. V and J are TRBV6-5 and TRBJ2-1, with TRBD2 identical over 7 bases. The CDR3 sequence is 15 residues long. The V and J ends lost 6 bases and 4 bases, in that order; junction bases with no gene match: 9. Germline CDR1 MNHEY, CDR2 SVGAGI.

This clonotype was seen repeatedly, ten times or more. This may stem from a read error, because a much larger clone lies one nucleotide away. The chain joins TRBV6-1 to TRBJ2-6; 10 bases agree with TRBD1. The V segment lost 8 bases and the J segment 0 bases; nucleotides outside the gene matches: 4. Per the germline V gene, CDR1 is MNHNS and CDR2 is SASEGT. This CDR3 spans 16 amino acids. DNA of the CDR3: TGTGCCAGCCGGGGGGACAGGGGCTCTGGGGCCAACGTCCTGACTTTC. As protein: CASRGDRGSGANVLTF.

Many counts were recorded for this clonotype. In nucleotides, the CDR3 is TGTGCCAGCAGCTTAGCGGGACTAGCGGGGGGATCCTACAATGAGCAGTTCTTC. It is translated as CASSLAGLAGGSYNEQFF. This rearrangement joins TRBV7-2 to TRBJ2-1; TRBD2 agrees at 15 bases. CDR3 length: 18 residues. The germline CDR1 and CDR2 sequences are SGHTA and FQGNSA. Trimming took 0 bases from V and 1 from J; bases not matched to a gene: 1.

This clonotype has only a few counts. The genes are TRBV2 and TRBJ1-1; D perhaps matches TRBD1 (6 bases). Per germline, CDR1 SNHLY and CDR2 FYNNEI. The V end lost 3 bases, the J end lost 2 bases, and 19 bases lay between the germline ends. The CDR3 consists of 17 residues. CDR3 coding DNA: TGTGCCAGCAGTGAGCAAGGGGGGGGCCTTAGTAACACTGAAGCTTTCTTT. Residues: CASSEQGGGLSNTEAFF.

This clonotype showed up many times. V is TRBV12-3 or TRBV12-4 and J is TRBJ2-3, with TRBD2 identical over 7 bases. With 8 bases clipped from V and 2 bases from J, the junction kept 10 bases outside the gene matches. The CDR3 is 15 residues long. CDR3 DNA: TGTGCCAGCCGTAGTCCTCTAGCGGACACAGATACGCAGTATTTT. It codes for CASRSPLADTDTQYF.

The table lists this clonotype with many counts. The chain is built from TRBV7-3 and TRBJ2-1, with a possible D match to TRBD2 (5 bases). The length of the CDR3 is 15 residues. V was pared by 6 bases and J by 5 bases, with 17 bases between. Germline lookup yields CDR1 SGHTA and CDR2 FQGTGA. CDR3 residues: CASSIRHGENNEQFF. The CDR3 bases are TGTGCCAGCAGTATACGGCACGGGGAGAACAATGAGCAGTTCTTC.

This sequence joins TRBV18 and TRBJ2-1; 12 nucleotides match TRBD1. J lost 6 bases, V lost 3 bases, and 9 bases had no gene match. Germline CDR1 reads KGHSH; CDR2 reads LQKENI. CDR3 length equals 17 residues. CDR3 bases: TGTGCCAGCTCACCGGGACAGGGGGCTTTCAATTTCAATGAGCAGTTCTTC. Translating gives CASSPGQGAFNFNEQFF. Variable domain in full (rest from reference TRBV18 and TRBJ2-1): NAGVMQNPRHLVRRRGQEARLRCSPMKGHSHVYWYRQLPEEGLKFMVYLQKENIIDESGMPKERFSAEFPKEGPSILRIQQVVRGDSAAYFCASSPGQGAFNFNEQFFGPGTRLTVL.

The chain joins TRBV6-2 or TRBV6-3 to TRBJ1-2; D gene ambiguous. V lost 1 base to trimming and J lost 12 bases, with 12 bases between them. The CDR3 runs to 12 residues. Germline V gives CDR1 MNHEY, CDR2 SVGEGT. The CDR3 nucleotides are TGTGCCAGCAGTTACTTCGGCAGTCTCAACACCTTC. Its protein is CASSYFGSLNTF.

The chain couples TRBV12-3 or TRBV12-4 to TRBJ2-1; the D gene is possibly TRBD1 (6 bases). Trimming shortened V by 6 bases and J by 4 bases, and 16 bases separated the two germline ends. The CDR3 contains 15 residues. The CDR3 spells CASSRQAGEYNEQFF. The DNA of the CDR3 is TGTGCCAGCAGCAGACAGGCTGGTGAATACAATGAGCAGTTCTTC.

The CDR3 DNA reads TGTGCCAGCAGCTTAGAGTCGGCAGGGTCAGATACGCAGTATTTT. It is translated as CASSLESAGSDTQYF. The genes are TRBV7-6 and TRBJ2-3; the D gene is possibly TRBD1 (5 bases). Trimming took off 1 base at V and 4 bases at J, with 12 bases between the two ends. This CDR3 is built from 15 residues. Germline CDR1 SGHVS, CDR2 FNYEAQ.

V usage is TRBV5-1 and J usage is TRBJ2-7; D is uncertain. The CDR3 contains 14 residues. Trimming cost V 0 bases and J 3 bases, with 10 bases left between them. Per germline, CDR1 SGHRS and CDR2 YFSETQ. The CDR3 region has the DNA TGCGCCAGCAGCTTGGTTCTGGAAGACTACGAGCAGTACTTC. It encodes CASSLVLEDYEQYF.

This clonotype was recorded a few times. V usage is TRBV29-1 and J usage is TRBJ1-1; 7 bases are a match to TRBD1. The germline CDR1 and CDR2 sequences are SQVTM and ANQGSEA. The ends lost 7 bases at V and 5 bases at J; junction bases unmatched: 16. The CDR3 consists of 15 residues. The CDR3 sequence is CSARGTYAGGTEAFF. Here the CDR3 DNA reads TGCAGCGCCCGCGGGACTTATGCAGGGGGGACTGAAGCTTTCTTT.

This clonotype was detected ten times or more. The chain combines TRBV7-9 with TRBJ2-3; 7 bases fit TRBD1. Germline lookup yields CDR1 SEHNR and CDR2 FQNEAQ (reference sequence). This CDR3 has 16 amino acids. The V gene end was trimmed by 4 bases and the J gene end by 3 bases; junction bases not matched to a gene: 10. CDR3 loop: CASSSGRGPSTDTQYF. The DNA for the CDR3 is TGTGCCAGCAGCTCCGGAAGGGGGCCGAGTACAGATACGCAGTATTTT.

There are a few counts of this clonotype. The J gene is TRBJ2-7, the V gene TRBV24-1, with a weak D call TRBD2 (6 bases). The germline V and J ends were trimmed by 3 bases and 0 bases, with 11 bases remaining between them. The germline V gene encodes CDR1 KGHDR and CDR2 SFDVKD. CDR3 size: 15 residues. This chain's CDR3 is CATSDRRDPSYEQYF. The DNA of the CDR3 is TGTGCCACCAGTGATCGGAGGGATCCCTCCTACGAGCAGTACTTC.

This clonotype was observed at least ten times. This chain connects TRBV7-2 to TRBJ2-7; D may be TRBD1 or TRBD2 (5 bases each). The CDR3 is made up of 14 amino acids. V dropped 3 bases and J dropped 4 bases, with 13 bases sitting between them. Germline lookup yields CDR1 SGHTA and CDR2 FQGNSA. The CDR3 loop reads CASSLDGEGYEQYF. The CDR3 region has the DNA TGTGCCAGCAGCTTGGACGGTGAGGGGTACGAGCAGTACTTC.

The chain couples TRBV29-1 to TRBJ2-3; D not resolved. The germline V gene encodes CDR1 SQVTM and CDR2 ANQGSEA. V dropped 6 bases and J dropped 3 bases, with 10 bases sitting between them. The CDR3 runs 12 residues. CDR3: CSVPRGTDTQYF. Written as DNA, the CDR3 is TGCAGCGTCCCGAGAGGAACAGATACGCAGTATTTT.

This clonotype was found a few times. The gene calls are TRBV5-4 and TRBJ2-7, with TRBD1 matching over 8 bases. J was trimmed by 6 bases and V by 4 bases; bases with no gene match: 6. In germline, CDR1 is SGHNT, CDR2 YYREEE (reference sequence). The CDR3 has 13 amino acids. In nucleotides, the CDR3 is TGTGCCAGCAGCCCTGGGACAGGTCTCGAGCAGTACTTC. Protein: CASSPGTGLEQYF.

V usage is TRBV29-1 and J usage is TRBJ2-5; TRBD2 matches at 14 bases. The germline V gene has CDR1 SQVTM and CDR2 ANQGSEA. This CDR3 spans 15 amino acids. V dropped 3 bases and J dropped 2; count of bases not matched to a gene: 2. This chain's CDR3 is CSVEGTSGGQETQYF. CDR3 DNA: TGCAGCGTTGAGGGGACTAGCGGGGGTCAAGAGACCCAGTACTTC.

This clonotype was counted at least ten times. This chain links TRBV7-9 with TRBJ1-2, with 9 bases aligning to TRBD1. The germline V gene encodes CDR1 SEHNR and CDR2 FQNEAQ (reference sequence). The CDR3 extends over 14 amino acids. Unmatched junction bases numbered 3, after V lost 2 bases and J lost 5 bases. The CDR3, as DNA: TGTGCCAGCAGCTTACCGGGACAGGGTTATGGCTACACCTTC. It encodes CASSLPGQGYGYTF.

This clonotype has a count of ten or more. The genes are TRBV4-3 and TRBJ1-6, with TRBD1 as a possible D gene (6 bases). Germline loops: CDR1 LGHNA, CDR2 YSLEER. V dropped 0 bases and J dropped 10 bases, with 16 bases sitting between them. The CDR3 has 16 residues. The CDR3: CASSQDRWGPGSPLHF. The CDR3 bases are TGCGCCAGCAGCCAAGATAGGTGGGGGCCGGGATCACCCCTCCACTTT.

This chain connects TRBV20-1 to TRBJ2-7; D is uncertain. CDR1 DFQATT and CDR2 SNEGSKA come from the germline V gene (reference sequence). This CDR3 has 15 amino acids. Deletions cut 0 bases from V and 1 base from J, with 13 bases between. The CDR3 loop reads CSARDVGEASYEQYF. CDR3 sequence (DNA): TGCAGTGCTAGAGATGTAGGAGAAGCATCCTACGAGCAGTACTTC.

There are a few counts of this clonotype. The chain recombines TRBV7-9 with TRBJ1-5, with D unclear. CDR1 is SEHNR, CDR2 FQNEAQ, per germline (reference sequence). The CDR3 totals 13 residues. Trimming removed 0 bases at V and 5 bases at J, with 5 bases between. CDR3 DNA: TGTGCCAGCAGCTTAGCACTCGATCAGCCCCAGCATTTT. Protein: CASSLALDQPQHF.

The chain links TRBV15 to TRBJ2-7; 7 bases match TRBD1. This CDR3 has 15 residues. With V trimmed by 6 bases and J by 3 bases, 11 bases remained unmatched. Germline CDR1 LNHNV, CDR2 YYDKDF (reference sequence). DNA of the CDR3: TGTGCCACCAGTCCAGGACAGGATCCCTTCTACGAGCAGTACTTC. It codes for CATSPGQDPFYEQYF.

In this sample, this clonotype turned up many times. The J gene is TRBJ2-2, the V gene TRBV7-2; D possibly matches TRBD1 or TRBD2 (5 bases each). The germline V gene has CDR1 SGHTA and CDR2 FQGNSA. Deletions cut 3 bases from V and 6 bases from J, with 8 bases between. This CDR3 spans 13 amino acids. The CDR3 is CASSFSGPGELFF. CDR3 in DNA: TGTGCCAGCAGCTTTTCGGGGCCCGGGGAGCTGTTTTTT.